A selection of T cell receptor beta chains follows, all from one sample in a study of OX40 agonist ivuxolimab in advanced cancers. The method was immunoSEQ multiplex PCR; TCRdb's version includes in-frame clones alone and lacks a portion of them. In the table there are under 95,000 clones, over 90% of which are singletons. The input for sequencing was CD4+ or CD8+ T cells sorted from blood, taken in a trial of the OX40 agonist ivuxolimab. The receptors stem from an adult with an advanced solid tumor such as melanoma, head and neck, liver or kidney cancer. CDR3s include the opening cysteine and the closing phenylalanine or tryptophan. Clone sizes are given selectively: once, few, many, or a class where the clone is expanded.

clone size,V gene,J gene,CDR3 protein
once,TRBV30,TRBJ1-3,CAWDRESGNTIYF
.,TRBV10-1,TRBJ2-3,CASSEKGLAGMKGTQYF
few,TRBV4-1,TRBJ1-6,CASSVRDLSYNSPLHF
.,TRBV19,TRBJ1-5,CASRWGDSNQPQHF
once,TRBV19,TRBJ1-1,CASSRTGRTEAFF
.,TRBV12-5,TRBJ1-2,CASGLPLPNYGYTF
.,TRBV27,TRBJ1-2,CASSEIPTAEGYTF
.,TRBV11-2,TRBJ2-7,CASSLEVGPTYEQYF
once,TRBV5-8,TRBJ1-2,CASTSRRFNYGYTF
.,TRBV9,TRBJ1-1,CASSPGTGMNTEAFF
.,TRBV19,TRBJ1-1,CASSAPVLAGTATEAFF
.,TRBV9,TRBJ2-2,CASSVAGANPGELFF
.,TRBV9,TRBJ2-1,CASSVVTGGEQFF
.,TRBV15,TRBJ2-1,CATSRDVLRGSHEDEQFF